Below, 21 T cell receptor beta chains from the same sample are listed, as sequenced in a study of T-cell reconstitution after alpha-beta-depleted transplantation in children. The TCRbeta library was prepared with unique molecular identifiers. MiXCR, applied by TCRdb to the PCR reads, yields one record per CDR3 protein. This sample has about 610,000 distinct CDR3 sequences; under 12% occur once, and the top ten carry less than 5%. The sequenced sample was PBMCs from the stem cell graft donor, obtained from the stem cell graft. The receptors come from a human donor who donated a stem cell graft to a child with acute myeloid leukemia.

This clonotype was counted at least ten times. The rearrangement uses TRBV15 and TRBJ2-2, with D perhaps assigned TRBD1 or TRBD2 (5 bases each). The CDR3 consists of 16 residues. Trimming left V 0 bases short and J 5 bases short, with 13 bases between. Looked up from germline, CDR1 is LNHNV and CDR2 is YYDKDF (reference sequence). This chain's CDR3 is CATSRDAGRVTGELFF. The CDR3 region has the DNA TGTGCCACCAGCAGAGATGCAGGGAGAGTTACCGGGGAGCTGTTTTTT. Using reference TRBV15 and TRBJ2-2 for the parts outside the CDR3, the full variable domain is DAMVIQNPRYQVTQFGKPVTLSCSQTLNHNVMYWYQQKSSQAPKLLFHYYDKDFNNEADTPDNFQSRRPNTSFCFLDIRSPGLGDTAMYLCATSRDAGRVTGELFFGEGSRLTVL.

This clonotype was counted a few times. The CDR3 loop reads CATSRGGGGLVVNEQFF. CDR3 in DNA: TGTGCCACCAGCAGAGGTGGCGGGGGACTAGTGGTGAATGAGCAGTTCTTC. The chain carries TRBV15 and TRBJ2-1; 8 nucleotides line up with TRBD2. This CDR3 comprises 17 residues. Germline CDR1 is LNHNV and CDR2 is YYDKDF (reference sequence). Trimming took 1 base from V and 7 from J; bases not matched to a gene: 12.

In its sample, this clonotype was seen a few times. The CDR3 here is CASSQGRLSYEQYF. The DNA for the CDR3 is TGCGCCAGCAGCCAAGGTAGGCTCTCCTACGAGCAGTACTTC. The chain uses TRBV4-3 and TRBJ2-7; D not certain. This CDR3 has 14 residues. V lost 1 base and J 0 bases, leaving 7 bases between the germline ends. Germline V gene lookup returns CDR1 LGHNA and CDR2 YSLEER.

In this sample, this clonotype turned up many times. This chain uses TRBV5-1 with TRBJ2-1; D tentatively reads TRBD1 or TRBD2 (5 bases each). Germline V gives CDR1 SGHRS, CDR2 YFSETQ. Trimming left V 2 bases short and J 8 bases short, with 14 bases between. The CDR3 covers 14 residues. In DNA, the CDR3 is TGCGCCAGCAGCTTATCGAGGGGAGACGATGAGCAGTTCTTC. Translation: CASSLSRGDDEQFF.

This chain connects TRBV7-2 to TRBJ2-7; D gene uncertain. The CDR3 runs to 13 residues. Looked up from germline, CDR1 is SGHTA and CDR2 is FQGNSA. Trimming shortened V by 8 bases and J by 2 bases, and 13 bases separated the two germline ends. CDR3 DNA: TGTGCCAGCGAGGACGTTACGACCTACGAGCAGTACTTC. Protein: CASEDVTTYEQYF. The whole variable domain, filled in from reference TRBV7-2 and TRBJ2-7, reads GAGVSQSPSNKVTEKGKDVELRCDPISGHTALYWYRQSLGQGLEFLIYFQGNSAPDKSGLPSDRFSAERTGGSVSTLTIQRTQQEDSAVYLCASEDVTTYEQYFGPGTRLTVT.

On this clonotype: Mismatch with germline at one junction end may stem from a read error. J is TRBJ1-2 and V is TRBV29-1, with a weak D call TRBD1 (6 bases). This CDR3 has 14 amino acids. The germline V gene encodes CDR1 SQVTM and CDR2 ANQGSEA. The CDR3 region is CIVKNGGRSHGYTF. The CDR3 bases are TGCATCGTTAAAAACGGGGGCAGGTCCCATGGCTACACCTTC.

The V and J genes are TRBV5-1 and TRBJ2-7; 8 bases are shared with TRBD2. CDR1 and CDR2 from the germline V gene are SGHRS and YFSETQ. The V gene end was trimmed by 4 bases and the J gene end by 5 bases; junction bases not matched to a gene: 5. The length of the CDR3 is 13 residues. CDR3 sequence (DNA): TGCGCCAGCAGCGTGGGACTAGTAAACGAGCAGTACTTC. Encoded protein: CASSVGLVNEQYF.

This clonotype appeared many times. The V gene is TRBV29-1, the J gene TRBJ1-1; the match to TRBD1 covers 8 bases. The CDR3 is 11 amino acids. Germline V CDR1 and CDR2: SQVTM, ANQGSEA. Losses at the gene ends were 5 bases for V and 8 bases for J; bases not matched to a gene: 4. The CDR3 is CSVNDRGEAFF. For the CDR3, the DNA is TGCAGCGTTAACGACAGGGGCGAAGCTTTCTTT. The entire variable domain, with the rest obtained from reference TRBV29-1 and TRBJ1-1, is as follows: SAVISQKPSRDICQRGTSLTIQCQVDSQVTMMFWYRQQPGQSLTLIATANQGSEATYESGFVIDKFPISRPNLTFSTLTVSNMSPEDSSIYLCSVNDRGEAFFGQGTRLTVV.

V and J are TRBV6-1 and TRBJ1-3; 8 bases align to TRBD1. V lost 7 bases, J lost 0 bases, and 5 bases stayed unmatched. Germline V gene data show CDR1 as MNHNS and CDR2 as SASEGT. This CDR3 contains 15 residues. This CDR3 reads CASNTGGPSGNTIYF. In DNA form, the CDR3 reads TGTGCCAGCAATACAGGGGGTCCCTCTGGAAACACCATATATTTT.

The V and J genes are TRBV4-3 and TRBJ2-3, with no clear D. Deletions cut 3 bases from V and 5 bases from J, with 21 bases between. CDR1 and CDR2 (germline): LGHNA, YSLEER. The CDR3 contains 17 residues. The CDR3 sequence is CASSQESHGFGIDTQYF. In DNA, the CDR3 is TGCGCCAGCAGCCAGGAATCACACGGTTTTGGCATAGATACGCAGTATTTT.

The CDR3 spells CASSPWGGGSGANVLTF. CDR3 sequence (DNA): TGTGCCAGCAGCCCTTGGGGCGGCGGCTCTGGGGCCAACGTCCTGACTTTC. The chain is built from TRBV7-6 and TRBJ2-6; TRBD1 might be the D (5 bases). Germline V lookup: CDR1 SGHVS, CDR2 FNYEAQ. The CDR3 runs to 17 residues. V lost 5 bases and J lost 0, with 14 bases in between.

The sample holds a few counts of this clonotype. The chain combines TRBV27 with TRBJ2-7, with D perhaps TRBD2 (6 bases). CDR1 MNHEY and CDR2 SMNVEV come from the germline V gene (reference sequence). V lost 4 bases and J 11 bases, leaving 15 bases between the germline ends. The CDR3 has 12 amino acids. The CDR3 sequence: CASSSNLPGEYF. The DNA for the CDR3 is TGTGCCAGCAGTTCGAACCTCCCGGGGGAGTACTTC.

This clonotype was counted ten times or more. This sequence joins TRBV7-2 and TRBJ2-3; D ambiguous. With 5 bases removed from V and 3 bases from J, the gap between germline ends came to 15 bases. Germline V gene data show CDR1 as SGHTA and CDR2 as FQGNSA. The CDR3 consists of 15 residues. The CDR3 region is CASSPRGAITDTQYF. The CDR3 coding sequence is TGTGCCAGCAGCCCTCGTGGTGCAATAACAGATACGCAGTATTTT.

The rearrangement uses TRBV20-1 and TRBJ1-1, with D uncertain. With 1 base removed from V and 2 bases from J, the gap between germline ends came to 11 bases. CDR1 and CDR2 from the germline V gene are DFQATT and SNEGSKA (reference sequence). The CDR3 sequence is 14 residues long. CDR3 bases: TGCAGTGCTAGAGTAGGGTTGGTAAACACTGAAGCTTTCTTT. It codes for CSARVGLVNTEAFF.

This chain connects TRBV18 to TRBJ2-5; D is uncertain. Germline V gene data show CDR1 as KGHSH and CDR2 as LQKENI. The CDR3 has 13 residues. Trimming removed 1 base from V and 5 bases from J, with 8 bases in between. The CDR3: CASSPLNGETQYF. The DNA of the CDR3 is TGTGCCAGCTCACCACTGAACGGGGAGACCCAGTACTTC. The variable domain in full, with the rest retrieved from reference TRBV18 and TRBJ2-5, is NAGVMQNPRHLVRRRGQEARLRCSPMKGHSHVYWYRQLPEEGLKFMVYLQKENIIDESGMPKERFSAEFPKEGPSILRIQQVVRGDSAAYFCASSPLNGETQYFGPGTRLLVL.

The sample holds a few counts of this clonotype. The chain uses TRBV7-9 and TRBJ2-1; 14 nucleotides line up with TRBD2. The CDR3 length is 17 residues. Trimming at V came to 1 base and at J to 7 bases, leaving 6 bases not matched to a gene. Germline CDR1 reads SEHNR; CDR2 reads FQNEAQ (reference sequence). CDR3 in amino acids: CASSLGGLAGVINEQFF. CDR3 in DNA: TGTGCCAGCAGCTTAGGGGGACTAGCGGGAGTGATTAATGAGCAGTTCTTC.

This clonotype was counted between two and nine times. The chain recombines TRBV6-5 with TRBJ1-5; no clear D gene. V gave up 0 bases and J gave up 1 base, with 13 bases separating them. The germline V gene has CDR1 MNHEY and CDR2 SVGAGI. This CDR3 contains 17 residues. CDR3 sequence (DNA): TGTGCCAGCAGTTACTCGTTCGGGCAGATGAGCAATCAGCCCCAGCATTTT. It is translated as CASSYSFGQMSNQPQHF.

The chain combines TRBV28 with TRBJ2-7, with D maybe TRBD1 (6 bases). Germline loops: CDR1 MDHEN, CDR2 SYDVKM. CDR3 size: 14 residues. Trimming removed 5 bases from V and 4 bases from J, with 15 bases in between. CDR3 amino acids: CASSRTVGVYEQYF. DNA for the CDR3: TGTGCCAGCAGTCGGACAGTCGGCGTGTACGAGCAGTACTTC.

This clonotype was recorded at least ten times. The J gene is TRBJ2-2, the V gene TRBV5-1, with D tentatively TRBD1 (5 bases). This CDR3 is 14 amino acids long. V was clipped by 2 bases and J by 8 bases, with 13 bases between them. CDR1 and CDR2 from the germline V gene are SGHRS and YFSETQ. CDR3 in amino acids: CASSLRGGKGELFF. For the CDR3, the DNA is TGCGCCAGCAGCTTAAGGGGTGGAAAAGGGGAGCTGTTTTTT.

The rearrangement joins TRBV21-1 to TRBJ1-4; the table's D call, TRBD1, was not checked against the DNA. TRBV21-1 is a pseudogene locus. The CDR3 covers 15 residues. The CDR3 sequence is CASSEGRRKGERLFF. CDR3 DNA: TGTGCCAGCAGCGAGGGGCGTAGAAAGGGTGAACGGCTGTTTTTT.

CDR3 protein: CASSAAHGGRSQQYF. CDR3 DNA sequence: TGTGCCAGCAGCGCAGCCCATGGCGGGAGGTCCCAGCAGTACTTC. The rearrangement joins TRBV9 to TRBJ2-7; 8 bases are a match to TRBD2. V trimming: 3 bases; J trimming: 8 bases; junction bases outside the gene matches: 13. Germline CDR1 is SGDLS and CDR2 is YYNGEE. The CDR3 length is 15 residues.